These 19 T cell receptor beta chains share one sample of origin, sequenced in a study of shared clonotypes between healthy human individuals. TCRdb's copy holds only in-frame clones and misses some; the assay was immunoSEQ multiplex PCR. Among over a million clones listed, approximately 98.5% were seen once. The sequencing sample was made of naive CD4+ T cells sorted from blood. The subset here: CD45RA+ positively selected. The source is a man between 25 and 39 years old in good health.

The CDR3 DNA reads TGCGCCAGCAGCGATCCGGGACAGGGGAACTACGAGCAGTACTTC. It encodes CASSDPGQGNYEQYF. The V and J genes are TRBV10-1 and TRBJ2-7; 10 bases match TRBD1. With 6 bases clipped from V and 3 bases from J, the junction kept 8 bases outside the gene matches. Germline-derived CDR1 and CDR2 are WNHNN and SYGVQD (reference sequence). This CDR3 is built from 15 residues.

The V call is TRBV9, the J call TRBJ2-7, with D perhaps matching TRBD1 or TRBD2 (5 bases each). Trimming took 0 bases from V and 3 from J, leaving 25 bases between them. The CDR3 runs 19 residues. Germline-derived CDR1 and CDR2 are SGDLS and YYNGEE. The DNA for the CDR3 is TGTGCCAGCAGCGTAGGAGTAGTCCGGGGCGTGAGCGAGAGCTACGAGCAGTACTTC. Encoded protein: CASSVGVVRGVSESYEQYF.

The chain joins TRBV15 to TRBJ1-4; D is perhaps TRBD1 (5 bases). The V gene lost 4 bases and the J gene lost 4 bases, with 7 bases spanning the gap. Germline-derived CDR1 and CDR2 are LNHNV and YYDKDF (reference sequence). There are 13 residues in the CDR3. The DNA of the CDR3 is TGTGCCACCAGCATACAGGTTAATGAAAAACTGTTTTTT. Protein sequence: CATSIQVNEKLFF.

Concerning this clone itself: This sample includes further DNA sequences coding for the same CDR3. The gene calls are TRBV5-1 and TRBJ2-5; TRBD2 aligns across 15 bases. Trimming removed 5 bases from V and 2 bases from J; junction bases left unmatched: 4. Germline V gives CDR1 SGHRS, CDR2 YFSETQ. This CDR3 has 16 residues. This CDR3 is CASSSGLAGGQETQYF. CDR3 DNA sequence: TGCGCCAGCAGTTCTGGACTAGCGGGAGGGCAAGAGACCCAGTACTTC.

This clone was seen only once. This chain links TRBV7-6 with TRBJ2-5; 8 bases line up with TRBD1. Germline CDR1 and CDR2: SGHVS and FNYEAQ. This CDR3 region has 15 residues. J lost 2 bases, V lost 6 bases, and 8 bases had no gene match. CDR3 nucleotides: TGTGCCAGCAGTCAACCTGGACAGGGTCAAGAGACCCAGTACTTC. The encoded protein is CASSQPGQGQETQYF.

The chain employs TRBV18 and TRBJ2-3; 8 nucleotides agree with TRBD2. The ends lost 2 bases at V and 2 bases at J; junction bases unmatched: 3. The CDR3 contains 15 residues. The germline V gene encodes CDR1 KGHSH and CDR2 LQKENI. CDR3 DNA: TGTGCCAGCTCACCAGCCGGGAGGGACACAGATACGCAGTATTTT. Protein: CASSPAGRDTDTQYF.

The chain recombines TRBV29-1 with TRBJ2-1; a weak D match, TRBD1 (6 bases). The germline CDR1 and CDR2 sequences are SQVTM and ANQGSEA. CDR3 length: 11 residues. V shed 4 bases and J shed 10 bases, with 11 bases lying between them. DNA of the CDR3: TGCAGCGTTGGGACAGCGTTAGAGCAGTTCTTC. This sequence encodes CSVGTALEQFF.

The chain couples TRBV11-2 to TRBJ1-2; D not resolved. The V and J ends lost 4 bases and 10 bases respectively, with 19 bases between them. The CDR3 is 14 residues long. Germline CDR1 and CDR2: SGHAT and FQNNGV. This CDR3 is CASSSVRGNQAYTF. The CDR3 DNA sequence: TGTGCCAGCAGCTCCGTCCGAGGGAACCAGGCCTACACCTTC.

This clone appeared once. The V gene is TRBV11-3, the J gene TRBJ2-3, with a possible D match to TRBD2 (6 bases). Trimming left V 5 bases short and J 0 bases short, with 12 bases between. In germline, CDR1 is SGHNT, CDR2 YENEEA. The CDR3 totals 15 residues. CDR3 coding DNA: TGTGCCAGCAGCGTTAGCGGTCCTAGCACAGATACGCAGTATTTT. Translating it yields CASSVSGPSTDTQYF.

The chain employs TRBV5-1 and TRBJ2-1, with D perhaps matching TRBD1 or TRBD2 (5 bases each). CDR1 SGHRS and CDR2 YFSETQ come from the germline V gene. This CDR3 region has 15 residues. Trimming pared 4 bases from V and 5 bases from J, leaving 16 bases between. CDR3 coding DNA: TGCGCCAGCAGCACCGGGACCCTCGGAAACAATGAGCAGTTCTTC. Translated, it gives CASSTGTLGNNEQFF.

The V and J genes are TRBV27 and TRBJ2-1; 8 nucleotides align to TRBD2. The CDR3 covers 18 residues. Germline lookup yields CDR1 MNHEY and CDR2 SMNVEV (reference sequence). Trimming at V came to 4 bases and at J to 1 base, leaving 12 bases not matched to a gene. CDR3 amino acids: CASSSANGAGGSYNEQFF. The CDR3 region has the DNA TGTGCCAGCAGTTCGGCTAATGGGGCGGGAGGTTCCTACAATGAGCAGTTCTTC.

The V and J genes are TRBV5-5 and TRBJ1-2, with 9 bases aligning to TRBD1. The V segment lost 0 bases and the J segment 3 bases; nucleotides outside the gene matches: 0. Germline values: CDR1 SGHKS, CDR2 YYEKEE (reference sequence). The CDR3 consists of 14 residues. CDR3 sequence (DNA): TGTGCCAGCAGCTTGGGACAGGGGGACTATGGCTACACCTTC. It yields the protein CASSLGQGDYGYTF.

V usage is TRBV4-3 and J usage is TRBJ1-2, with a tentative D call TRBD1 (5 bases). Deletions cut 2 bases from V and 8 bases from J, with 18 bases between. The germline gives CDR1 LGHNA, CDR2 YSLEER. The CDR3 has 15 residues. The CDR3 loop reads CASSQSGRSLFGYTF. CDR3 nucleotides: TGCGCCAGCAGCCAATCGGGACGCAGTTTATTCGGCTACACCTTC.

The CDR3 DNA sequence: TGTGCCAGCCGTATGAAGGGGTCCTACGAGCAGTACTTC. This encodes CASRMKGSYEQYF. The genes are TRBV4-2 and TRBJ2-7; a possible D gene is TRBD1 (5 bases). CDR3 length: 13 amino acids. Per the germline V gene, CDR1 is LGHNA and CDR2 is YNFKEQ. V was clipped by 8 bases and J by 1 base, with 12 bases between them.

The V and J genes are TRBV28 and TRBJ2-4; no clear D. The CDR3 loop spans 16 amino acids. CDR1 is MDHEN and CDR2 is SYDVKM in the germline V gene. V was pared by 6 bases and J by 0 bases, with 15 bases between. The CDR3 bases are TGTGCCAGCAGCCACTTCCTGGATATAGCCAAAAACATTCAGTACTTC. Translating gives CASSHFLDIAKNIQYF.

Comments on this clone: Other DNA sequences within the sample encode an identical CDR3. V usage is TRBV19 and J usage is TRBJ2-3; D is unresolved. In germline, CDR1 is LNHDA, CDR2 SQIVND (reference sequence). V lost 5 bases, J lost 1 base, and 4 bases lay in between. This CDR3 is built from 12 residues. CDR3 region: CASSLGTDTQYF. In nucleotides, the CDR3 is TGTGCCAGTAGTTTGGGCACAGATACGCAGTATTTT.

The chain is built from TRBV6-5 and TRBJ2-7; the D is unclear. Germline assignment: CDR1 MNHEY and CDR2 SVGAGI. This CDR3 region has 11 residues. Trimming stripped 4 bases from V and 6 bases from J, with 7 bases between. DNA for the CDR3: TGTGCCAGCAGTTTTCTTGGCGAGCAGTACTTC. Its translation is CASSFLGEQYF.

The chain has TRBV11-3 and TRBJ1-1; D remains ambiguous. Germline lookup yields CDR1 SGHNT and CDR2 YENEEA. This CDR3 spans 13 amino acids. Between the trimmed V and J ends, which lost 4 bases and 7 bases, there was a span of 13 bases. Here the CDR3 DNA reads TGTGCCAGCAGCTCAGGTCGAGGTGGTGAAGCTTTCTTT. Protein product: CASSSGRGGEAFF.

This chain uses TRBV25-1 with TRBJ1-2; a possible D gene is TRBD1 (5 bases). Per germline, CDR1 MGHDK and CDR2 SYGVNS. CDR3 size: 13 residues. Trimming removed 8 bases at V and 6 bases at J, with 16 bases between. CDR3 sequence (DNA): TGTGCCAGCGAGCGGGGGTGGTTCGATGGCTACACCTTC. It specifies CASERGWFDGYTF.